This T cell receptor beta chain was recovered during a study of vaccination effects on CD4 cells after COVID-19. Before sequencing took place, the ViraFEST assay used viral peptide pools to expand antigen-specific CD4+ T cells. After roughly 10 days in culture, the CD4+ T cells were isolated. BNT162b2 vaccine or mRNA-1273 vaccine was given to participants in two doses. The table came from immunoSEQ multiplex PCR; TCRdb's copy has only in-frame clones and leaves some out. The sample lists 60,000 to 85,000 clones, around two thirds occurring once. Losses at the gene ends were 3 bases for V and 6 bases for J; bases not matched to a gene: 7. Germline V gene data show CDR1 as SNHLY and CDR2 as FYNNEI. This CDR3 region has 15 residues. On this clone itself: What it binds is unknown.

This receptor was taken from a human donor who received a COVID-19 vaccine. The rearrangement uses TRBV2 and TRBJ1-5; 8 nucleotides agree with TRBD1. This specimen consisted of CD4+ T cells from PBMCs cultured with HCoV-229E spike peptides, obtained after COVID-19 vaccination. CDR3: CASSDSGQGGQPQHF. The CDR3 nucleotides read TGTGCCAGCAGTGATAGCGGACAGGGTGGTCAGCCCCAGCATTTT.